The 24 T cell receptor beta chains below all came from one sample that was sequenced in a study of T-cell memory formation after mild COVID-19. One entry per CDR3 protein, called by TCRdb with MiXCR from the 5' RACE reads. The sample has about 610,000 distinct CDR3 sequences, roughly 17% seen once. Sequences were obtained from PBMCs or a T cell subset sorted from them (not recorded which). All receptors derive from an adult woman who had mild COVID-19 (a few samples of this study predate the infection). Cell type and time point are not known.

This clonotype appeared a few times. The rearrangement links TRBV6-6 to TRBJ1-2; 11 positions agree with TRBD1. V was clipped by 7 bases and J by 2 bases; unmatched bases: 9. The CDR3 consists of 16 residues. Germline V CDR1 and CDR2: MNHNY, SVGAGI (reference sequence). The CDR3 spells CASNPGQGALNYGYTF. CDR3 in DNA: TGTGCCAGCAACCCCGGACAGGGGGCTTTAAACTATGGCTACACCTTC.

The CDR3 coding sequence is TGCGCCAGCAGCCAAAATGGGGGCAAACTGTTTTTT. Translation gives CASSQNGGKLFF. The chain carries TRBV4-1 and TRBJ1-4, with TRBD1 as a possible D gene (6 bases). The germline CDR1 and CDR2 sequences are MGHRA and YSYEKL. V lost 2 bases and J 11 bases, leaving 9 bases between the germline ends. The CDR3 loop spans 12 amino acids.

V is TRBV5-4 and J is TRBJ1-2; 10 bases line up with TRBD1. The CDR3 covers 17 residues. The junction had 15 bases not matched to a gene; V was cut back by 4 bases and J by 6 bases. Germline CDR1 and CDR2: SGHNT and YYREEE (reference sequence). The CDR3 DNA reads as TGTGCCAGCAGCCAGCTCGCCCGGGTGACAGGGGGCAATGGCTACACCTTC. This codes for CASSQLARVTGGNGYTF.

The V call is TRBV9, the J call TRBJ1-1; D gene uncertain. CDR3 size: 15 residues. The germline V gene encodes CDR1 SGDLS and CDR2 YYNGEE. The V end lost 1 base, the J end lost 1 base, and 11 bases lay between the germline ends. The CDR3 coding sequence is TGTGCCAGCAGCGTAACCCCGGACGGGAACACTGAAGCTTTCTTT. Amino acids: CASSVTPDGNTEAFF.

This clonotype was detected a few times. This CDR3 is CASSPGPEADTQYF. Written as DNA, the CDR3 is TGTGCCAGCTCACCGGGCCCGGAGGCAGATACGCAGTATTTT. This chain uses TRBV18 with TRBJ2-3, with a tentative D call TRBD2 (5 bases). The CDR3 contains 14 residues. Germline V gives CDR1 KGHSH, CDR2 LQKENI. Trimming took 3 bases from V and 4 from J, leaving 11 bases between them.

This clonotype has only a few counts. V is TRBV2 and J is TRBJ1-2; possibly TRBD1 for D (6 bases). Germline V gene lookup returns CDR1 SNHLY and CDR2 FYNNEI. Deletions cut 7 bases from V and 3 bases from J, with 6 bases between. This CDR3 comprises 11 residues. CDR3 DNA: TGTGCCAGCACAGGGGACTATGGCTACACCTTC. Translated, it gives CASTGDYGYTF.

This chain joins TRBV29-1 and TRBJ1-2; D ambiguous. The CDR3 spans 10 residues. Trimming removed 3 bases at V and 8 bases at J, with 7 bases between. Germline CDR1 is SQVTM and CDR2 is ANQGSEA. CDR3 DNA sequence: TGCAGCGTTGACGGGGAGGGCTACACCTTC. Amino acids: CSVDGEGYTF.

The chain recombines TRBV14 with TRBJ2-2; perhaps TRBD2 as D (5 bases). The CDR3 is 15 amino acids. V shed 5 bases and J shed 1 base, with 11 bases lying between them. Germline V gene sequence: CDR1 SGHDN, CDR2 FVKESK. The CDR3 loop is CASSSRRWNTGELFF. In nucleotides, the CDR3 is TGTGCCAGCAGCTCCAGGAGGTGGAACACCGGGGAGCTGTTTTTT. The full variable domain, in which reference TRBV14 and TRBJ2-2 provide the parts outside the CDR3, is EAGVTQFPSHSVIEKGQTVTLRCDPISGHDNLYWYRRVMGKEIKFLLHFVKESKQDESGMPNNRFLAERTGGTYSTLKVQPAELEDSGVYFCASSSRRWNTGELFFGEGSRLTVL.

This chain uses TRBV29-1 with TRBJ2-7, with D tentatively TRBD1 (5 bases). Trimming shortened V by 2 bases and J by 3 bases, and 11 bases separated the two germline ends. CDR1 and CDR2 from the germline V gene are SQVTM and ANQGSEA. The CDR3 extends over 13 amino acids. The CDR3 here is CSVETTDLYEQYF. CDR3 nucleotide sequence: TGCAGCGTTGAAACGACAGATCTCTACGAGCAGTACTTC.

The genes are TRBV7-8 and TRBJ1-1; D is ambiguous. Germline lookup yields CDR1 SGHVS and CDR2 FQNEAQ. Trimming took off 7 bases at V and 2 bases at J, with 8 bases between the two ends. The CDR3 is 12 residues long. The CDR3 sequence: CASKRANTEAFF. The CDR3 DNA reads TGTGCCAGCAAGAGGGCCAACACTGAAGCTTTCTTT. The full variable domain, with the rest looked up from reference TRBV7-8 and TRBJ1-1, is GAGVSQSPRYKVAKRGQDVALRCDPISGHVSLFWYQQALGQGPEFLTYFQNEAQLDKSGLPSDRFFAERPEGSVSTLKIQRTQQEDSAVYLCASKRANTEAFFGQGTRLTVV.

V gene TRBV29-1 combines with J gene TRBJ1-1; TRBD1 aligns across 8 bases. The CDR3 covers 14 residues. With V trimmed by 7 bases and J by 1 base, 8 bases remained unmatched. Per the germline V gene, CDR1 is SQVTM and CDR2 is ANQGSEA. CDR3 nucleotide sequence: TGCAGCGCCGACAGGGGAAAAAGGAACACTGAAGCTTTCTTT. Amino acids: CSADRGKRNTEAFF.

The chain recombines TRBV30 with TRBJ1-1; tentatively, D is TRBD1 (6 bases). CDR3 size: 14 residues. Germline loops: CDR1 GTSNPN, CDR2 SVGIG (reference sequence). V shed 0 bases and J shed 8 bases, with 16 bases lying between them. The CDR3, as DNA: TGTGCCTGGAGTGTATCGACAGGCGGCCCAGAAGCTTTCTTT. Translated: CAWSVSTGGPEAFF. The complete variable domain, with remaining parts taken from reference TRBV30 and TRBJ1-1, reads SQTIHQWPATLVQPVGSPLSLECTVEGTSNPNLYWYRQAAGRGLQLLFYSVGIGQISSEVPQNLSASRPQDRQFILSSKKLLLSDSGFYLCAWSVSTGGPEAFFGQGTRLTVV.

The chain is built from TRBV5-1 and TRBJ2-5; TRBD1 aligns across 8 bases. With 2 bases clipped from V and 3 bases from J, the junction kept 6 bases outside the gene matches. Germline V gene data show CDR1 as SGHRS and CDR2 as YFSETQ. The CDR3 loop spans 15 amino acids. CDR3 region: CASSLRQGAEETQYF. CDR3 sequence (DNA): TGCGCCAGCAGCTTAAGGCAGGGGGCGGAAGAGACCCAGTACTTC.

This clonotype was found once. The gene calls are TRBV4-1 and TRBJ2-1; 14 nucleotides align to TRBD2. CDR1 is MGHRA, CDR2 YSYEKL, per germline. The CDR3 runs to 15 residues. The junction had 3 bases not matched to a gene; V was cut back by 5 bases and J by 6 bases. Here the CDR3 reads CASSWTSGGFNEQFF. The CDR3 bases are TGCGCCAGCAGCTGGACTAGCGGGGGGTTCAATGAGCAGTTCTTC.

About this clonotype: One end of the junction is discordant with germline, which a read error may explain. The J gene is TRBJ2-5, the V gene TRBV7-7, with D possibly TRBD2 on 6 matching bases. CDR1 and CDR2 (germline): SSHAT, FNYEAQ (reference sequence). The CDR3 has 15 residues. The CDR3 DNA is TGTGCTAGCAGCCCCCGACTAGGGAAAATAGAGACCCAGTACTTC. Translated, it gives CASSPRLGKIETQYF.

This clonotype has just a few counts. The J gene is TRBJ1-5, the V gene TRBV30, with D possibly being TRBD1 (6 bases). CDR1 and CDR2 from the germline V gene are GTSNPN and SVGIG (reference sequence). With 3 bases removed from V and 4 bases from J, the gap between germline ends came to 10 bases. The CDR3 runs 13 residues. CDR3 sequence (DNA): TGTGCCTGGAGCTCGGACAGTAATCAGCCCCAGCATTTT. Protein sequence: CAWSSDSNQPQHF. Full variable domain (rest looked up from reference TRBV30 and TRBJ1-5): SQTIHQWPATLVQPVGSPLSLECTVEGTSNPNLYWYRQAAGRGLQLLFYSVGIGQISSEVPQNLSASRPQDRQFILSSKKLLLSDSGFYLCAWSSDSNQPQHFGDGTRLSIL.

This sequence joins TRBV12-3 or TRBV12-4 and TRBJ1-3; TRBD1 agrees at 9 bases. J gave up 4 bases and V 6 bases, and 7 bases lay outside the gene matches. The CDR3 runs to 15 residues. The CDR3 loop is CASSLKGTGGNTIYF. DNA of the CDR3: TGTGCCAGCAGCTTAAAGGGGACAGGGGGAAACACCATATATTTT.

The rearrangement links TRBV12-3 or TRBV12-4 to TRBJ2-7; TRBD2 might be the D (5 bases). The CDR3 is 13 residues long. With 6 bases removed from V and 3 bases from J, the gap between germline ends came to 12 bases. The CDR3 is CASSTSGFYEQYF. The CDR3 nucleotides read TGTGCCAGCAGCACGTCGGGGTTCTACGAGCAGTACTTC.

This chain connects TRBV6-5 to TRBJ1-5, with 8 bases fitting TRBD1. CDR3 length: 13 residues. Germline CDR1 reads MNHEY; CDR2 reads SVGAGI. The ends lost 6 bases at V and 7 bases at J; junction bases unmatched: 5. The CDR3 is CASSEQGEQPQHF. The CDR3 coding sequence is TGTGCCAGCAGCGAACAGGGGGAACAGCCCCAGCATTTT.

This clonotype has a handful of counts. The chain links TRBV11-2 to TRBJ2-5, with a tentative D call TRBD2 (5 bases). CDR1 SGHAT and CDR2 FQNNGV come from the germline V gene. This CDR3 is built from 16 residues. With 0 bases removed from V and 5 bases from J, the gap between germline ends came to 16 bases. The CDR3 DNA reads as TGTGCCAGCAGCTTAGATCCCCCCGGGGTCGGGGAGACCCAGTACTTC. This translates into CASSLDPPGVGETQYF.

This chain joins TRBV9 and TRBJ2-7; perhaps D is TRBD1 or TRBD2 (5 bases each). Trimming removed 0 bases at V and 3 bases at J, with 10 bases between. Germline V gives CDR1 SGDLS, CDR2 YYNGEE. The CDR3 covers 14 residues. CDR3 nucleotides: TGTGCCAGCAGCGTAGGAGGGACCATCTACGAGCAGTACTTC. Its protein product is CASSVGGTIYEQYF.

The rearrangement uses TRBV5-1 and TRBJ1-1; a possible D gene is TRBD1 (6 bases). V lost 4 bases and J 8 bases, leaving 15 bases between the germline ends. The CDR3 runs 13 residues. The germline V gene encodes CDR1 SGHRS and CDR2 YFSETQ. CDR3 protein: CASSPGRDIEAFF. The CDR3 region has the DNA TGCGCCAGCAGCCCCGGACGGGACATCGAAGCTTTCTTT.

This clonotype was counted between two and nine times. The chain is built from TRBV14 and TRBJ2-7; possibly TRBD1 for D (5 bases). Trimming took off 4 bases at V and 4 bases at J, with 11 bases between the two ends. This CDR3 has 13 amino acids. Germline lookup yields CDR1 SGHDN and CDR2 FVKESK. Here the CDR3 reads CASSREQVYEQYF. CDR3 in DNA: TGTGCCAGCAGCCGTGAACAGGTTTACGAGCAGTACTTC.

This CDR3 is CASSPRPGGDTQYF. CDR3 nucleotides: TGTGCCAGCAGTCCTCGACCGGGGGGAGATACGCAGTATTTT. This chain uses TRBV11-2 with TRBJ2-3; 7 positions agree with TRBD2. Trimming at V came to 6 bases and at J to 5 bases, leaving 8 bases not matched to a gene. The germline CDR1 and CDR2 sequences are SGHAT and FQNNGV. This CDR3 contains 14 residues.